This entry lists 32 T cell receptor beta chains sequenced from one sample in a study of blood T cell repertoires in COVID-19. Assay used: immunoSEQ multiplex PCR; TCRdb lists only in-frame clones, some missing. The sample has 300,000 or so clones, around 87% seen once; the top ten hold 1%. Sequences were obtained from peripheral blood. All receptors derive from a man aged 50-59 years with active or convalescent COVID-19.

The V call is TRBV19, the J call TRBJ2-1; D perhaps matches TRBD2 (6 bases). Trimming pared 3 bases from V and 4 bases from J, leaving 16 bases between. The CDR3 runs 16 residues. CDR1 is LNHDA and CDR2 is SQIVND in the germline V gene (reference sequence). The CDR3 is CASSISTGLPYNEQFF. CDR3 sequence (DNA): TGTGCCAGTAGTATTTCCACGGGACTGCCTTACAATGAGCAGTTCTTC.

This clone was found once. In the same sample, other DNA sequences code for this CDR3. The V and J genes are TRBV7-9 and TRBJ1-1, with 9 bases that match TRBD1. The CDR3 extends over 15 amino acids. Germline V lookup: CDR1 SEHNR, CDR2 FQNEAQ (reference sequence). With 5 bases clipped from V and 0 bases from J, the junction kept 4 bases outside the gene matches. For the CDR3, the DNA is TGTGCCAGCAGCCTAGGACAGGGGATGAACACTGAAGCTTTCTTT. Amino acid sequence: CASSLGQGMNTEAFF.

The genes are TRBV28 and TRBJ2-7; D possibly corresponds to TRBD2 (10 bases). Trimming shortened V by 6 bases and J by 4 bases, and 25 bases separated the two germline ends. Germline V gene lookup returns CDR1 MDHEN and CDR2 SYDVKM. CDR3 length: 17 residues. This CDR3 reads CASSQAGGTGPRYEQYF. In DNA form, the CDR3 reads TGTGCCAGCAGCCAAGCGGGGGGGACAGGGCCCCGATACGAGCAGTACTTC.

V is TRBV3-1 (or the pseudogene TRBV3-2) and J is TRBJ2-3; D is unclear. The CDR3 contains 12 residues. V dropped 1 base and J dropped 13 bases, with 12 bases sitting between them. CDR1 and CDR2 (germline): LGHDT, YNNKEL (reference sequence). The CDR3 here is CASSQAGSLKYF. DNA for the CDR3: TGTGCCAGCAGCCAAGCGGGTAGTTTAAAGTATTTT.

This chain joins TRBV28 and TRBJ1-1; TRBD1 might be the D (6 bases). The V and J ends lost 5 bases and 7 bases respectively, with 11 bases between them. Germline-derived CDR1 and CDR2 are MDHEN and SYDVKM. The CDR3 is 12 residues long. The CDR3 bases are TGTGCCAGCAGTCGGGGGGGCCGTGAAGCTTTCTTT. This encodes CASSRGGREAFF. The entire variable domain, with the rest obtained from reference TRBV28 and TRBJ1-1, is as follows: DVKVTQSSRYLVKRTGEKVFLECVQDMDHENMFWYRQDPGLGLRLIYFSYDVKMKEKGDIPEGYSVSREKKERFSLILESASTNQTSMYLCASSRGGREAFFGQGTRLTVV.

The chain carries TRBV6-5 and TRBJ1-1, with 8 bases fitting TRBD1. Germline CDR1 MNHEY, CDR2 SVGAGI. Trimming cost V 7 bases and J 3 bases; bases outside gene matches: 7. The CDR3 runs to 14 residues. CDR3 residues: CASTYRGRDTEAFF. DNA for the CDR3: TGTGCCAGCACCTACAGGGGGAGGGACACTGAAGCTTTCTTT.

In DNA form, the CDR3 reads TGTGCCAGTAGTCTCTCTGAAAAACTGTTTTTT. Protein sequence: CASSLSEKLFF. V gene TRBV19 combines with J gene TRBJ1-4; no reliable D call. From germline, CDR1 is LNHDA and CDR2 SQIVND (reference sequence). The V end was cut by 5 bases, the J end by 7 bases, with 5 bases between. The CDR3 runs to 11 residues. Complete variable domain (other parts from reference TRBV19 and TRBJ1-4): DGGITQSPKYLFRKEGQNVTLSCEQNLNHDAMYWYRQDPGQGLRLIYYSQIVNDFQKGDIAEGYSVSREKKESFPLTVTSAQKNPTAFYLCASSLSEKLFFGSGTQLSVL.

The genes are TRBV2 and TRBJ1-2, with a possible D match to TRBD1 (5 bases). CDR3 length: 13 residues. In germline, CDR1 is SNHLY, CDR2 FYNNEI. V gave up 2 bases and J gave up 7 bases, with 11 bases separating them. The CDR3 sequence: CASSERGVLGYTF. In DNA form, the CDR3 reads TGTGCCAGCAGTGAACGGGGGGTTCTTGGCTACACCTTC.

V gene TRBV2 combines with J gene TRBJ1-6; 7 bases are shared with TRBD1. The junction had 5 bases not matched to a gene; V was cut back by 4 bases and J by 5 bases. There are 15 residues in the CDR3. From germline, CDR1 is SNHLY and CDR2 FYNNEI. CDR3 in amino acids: CASSGGQLDNSPLHF. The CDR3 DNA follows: TGTGCCAGCAGTGGGGGACAGCTCGATAATTCACCCCTCCACTTT.

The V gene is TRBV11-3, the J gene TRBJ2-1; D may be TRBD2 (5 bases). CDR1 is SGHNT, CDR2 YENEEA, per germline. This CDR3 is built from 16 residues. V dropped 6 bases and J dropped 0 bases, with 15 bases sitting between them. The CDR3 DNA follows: TGTGCCAGCAGGGTTTCCTTAGGGAGCTCCTACAATGAGCAGTTCTTC. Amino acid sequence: CASRVSLGSSYNEQFF.

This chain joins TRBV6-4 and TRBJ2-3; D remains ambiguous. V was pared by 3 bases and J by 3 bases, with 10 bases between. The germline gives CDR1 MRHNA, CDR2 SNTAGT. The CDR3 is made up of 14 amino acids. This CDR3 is CASSEGRWTDTQYF. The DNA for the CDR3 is TGTGCCAGCAGTGAGGGCAGGTGGACAGATACGCAGTATTTT.

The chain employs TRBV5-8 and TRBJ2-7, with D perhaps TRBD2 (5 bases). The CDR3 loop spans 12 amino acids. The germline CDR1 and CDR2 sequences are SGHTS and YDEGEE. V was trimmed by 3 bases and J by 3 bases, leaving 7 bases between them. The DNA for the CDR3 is TGTGCCAGCAGCTCCCGGGGCTACGAGCAGTACTTC. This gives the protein CASSSRGYEQYF. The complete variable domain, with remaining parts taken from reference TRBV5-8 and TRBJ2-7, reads EAGVTQSPTHLIKTRGQQATLRCSPISGHTSVYWYQQALGLGLQFLLWYDEGEERNRGNFPPRFSGRQFPNYSSELNVNALELEDSALYLCASSSRGYEQYFGPGTRLTVT.

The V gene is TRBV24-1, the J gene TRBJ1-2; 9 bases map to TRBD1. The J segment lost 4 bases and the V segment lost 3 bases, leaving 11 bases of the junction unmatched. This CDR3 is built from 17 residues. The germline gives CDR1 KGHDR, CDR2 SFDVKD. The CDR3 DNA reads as TGTGCCACCAGTGATCAGCGTGCCGGGACAGGGCCCTATGGCTACACCTTC. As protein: CATSDQRAGTGPYGYTF.

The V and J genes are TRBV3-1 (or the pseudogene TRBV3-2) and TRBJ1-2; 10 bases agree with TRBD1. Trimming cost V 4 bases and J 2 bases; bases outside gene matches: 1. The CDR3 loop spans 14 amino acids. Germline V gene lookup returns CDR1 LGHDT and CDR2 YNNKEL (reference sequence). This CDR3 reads CASSRQGANYGYTF. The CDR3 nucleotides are TGTGCCAGCAGCCGACAGGGGGCGAACTATGGCTACACCTTC.

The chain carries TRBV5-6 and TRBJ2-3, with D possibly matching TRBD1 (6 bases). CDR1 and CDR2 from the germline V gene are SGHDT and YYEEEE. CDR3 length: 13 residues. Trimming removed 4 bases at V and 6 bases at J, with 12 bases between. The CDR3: CASSRTGTDTQYF. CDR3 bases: TGTGCCAGCAGCCGTACAGGGACCGATACGCAGTATTTT.

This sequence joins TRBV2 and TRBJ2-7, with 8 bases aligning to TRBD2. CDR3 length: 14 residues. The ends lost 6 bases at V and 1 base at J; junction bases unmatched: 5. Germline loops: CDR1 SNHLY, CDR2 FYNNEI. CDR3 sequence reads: CASRRTSGSYEQYF. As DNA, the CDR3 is TGTGCCAGCAGGCGTACTAGCGGATCCTACGAGCAGTACTTC.

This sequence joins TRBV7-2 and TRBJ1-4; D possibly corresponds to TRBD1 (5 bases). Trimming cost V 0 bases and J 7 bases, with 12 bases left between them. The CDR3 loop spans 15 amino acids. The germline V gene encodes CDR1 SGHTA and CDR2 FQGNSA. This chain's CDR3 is CASSLARVGGEKLFF. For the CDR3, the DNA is TGTGCCAGCAGCTTAGCGCGGGTGGGGGGTGAAAAACTGTTTTTT.

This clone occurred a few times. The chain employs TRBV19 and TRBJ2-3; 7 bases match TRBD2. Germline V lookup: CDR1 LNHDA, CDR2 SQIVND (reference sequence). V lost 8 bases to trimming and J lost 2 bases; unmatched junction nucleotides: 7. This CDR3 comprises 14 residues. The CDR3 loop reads CASRKRDSTDTQYF. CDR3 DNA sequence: TGTGCCAGTCGGAAGCGGGACTCCACAGATACGCAGTATTTT.

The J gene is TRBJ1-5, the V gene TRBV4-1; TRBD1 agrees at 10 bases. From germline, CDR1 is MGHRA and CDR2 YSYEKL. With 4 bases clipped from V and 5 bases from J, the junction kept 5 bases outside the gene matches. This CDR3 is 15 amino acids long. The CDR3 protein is CASSRTGTGDQPQHF. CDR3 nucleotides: TGCGCCAGCAGCCGTACCGGGACAGGGGATCAGCCCCAGCATTTT.

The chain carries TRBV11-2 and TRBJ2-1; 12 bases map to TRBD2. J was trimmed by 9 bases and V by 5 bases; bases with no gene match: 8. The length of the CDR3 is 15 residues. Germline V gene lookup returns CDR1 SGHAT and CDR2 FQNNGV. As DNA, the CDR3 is TGTGCCAGCAGCGCTTCTAGCGGGGGGGCTATTGAGCAGTTCTTC. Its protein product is CASSASSGGAIEQFF.

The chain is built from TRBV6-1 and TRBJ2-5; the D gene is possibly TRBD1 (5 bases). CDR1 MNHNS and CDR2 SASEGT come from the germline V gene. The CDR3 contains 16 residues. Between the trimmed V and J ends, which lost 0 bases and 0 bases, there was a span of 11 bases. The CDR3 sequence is CASSEAPTEYQETQYF. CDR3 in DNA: TGTGCCAGCAGTGAAGCGCCGACAGAGTACCAAGAGACCCAGTACTTC.

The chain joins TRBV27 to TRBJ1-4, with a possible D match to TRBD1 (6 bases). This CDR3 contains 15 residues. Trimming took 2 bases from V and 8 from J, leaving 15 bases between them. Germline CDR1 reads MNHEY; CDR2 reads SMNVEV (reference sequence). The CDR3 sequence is CASSLAGVGYEKLFF. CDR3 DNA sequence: TGTGCCAGCAGTTTAGCAGGGGTTGGTTACGAAAAACTGTTTTTT.

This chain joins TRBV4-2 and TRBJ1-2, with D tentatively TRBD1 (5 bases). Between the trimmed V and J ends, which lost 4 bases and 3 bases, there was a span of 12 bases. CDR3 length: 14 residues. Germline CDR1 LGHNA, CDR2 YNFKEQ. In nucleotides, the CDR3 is TGTGCCAGCAGCCCCGGGGGAGGGGACTATGGCTACACCTTC. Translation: CASSPGGGDYGYTF.

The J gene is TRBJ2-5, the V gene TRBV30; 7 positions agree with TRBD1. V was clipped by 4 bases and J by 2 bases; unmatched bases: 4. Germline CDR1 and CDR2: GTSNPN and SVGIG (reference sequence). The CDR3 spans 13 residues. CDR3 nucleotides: TGTGCCTGGAAGGGGGCCAATCAAGAGACCCAGTACTTC. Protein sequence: CAWKGANQETQYF. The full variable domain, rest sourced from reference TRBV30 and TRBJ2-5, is SQTIHQWPATLVQPVGSPLSLECTVEGTSNPNLYWYRQAAGRGLQLLFYSVGIGQISSEVPQNLSASRPQDRQFILSSKKLLLSDSGFYLCAWKGANQETQYFGPGTRLLVL.

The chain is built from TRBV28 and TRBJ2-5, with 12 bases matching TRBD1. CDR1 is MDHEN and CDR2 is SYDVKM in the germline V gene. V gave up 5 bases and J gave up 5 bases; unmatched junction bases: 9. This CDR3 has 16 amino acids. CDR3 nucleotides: TGTGCCAGCAGTCCCTCCGGGACAGGGGGCGATGAGACCCAGTACTTC. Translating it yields CASSPSGTGGDETQYF.

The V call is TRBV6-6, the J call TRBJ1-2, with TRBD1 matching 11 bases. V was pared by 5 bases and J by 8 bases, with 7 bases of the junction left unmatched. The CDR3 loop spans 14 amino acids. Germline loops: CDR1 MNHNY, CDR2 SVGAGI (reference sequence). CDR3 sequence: CASSPAGTGGGYTF. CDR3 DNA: TGTGCCAGCAGTCCCGCCGGGACAGGGGGGGGCTACACCTTC.

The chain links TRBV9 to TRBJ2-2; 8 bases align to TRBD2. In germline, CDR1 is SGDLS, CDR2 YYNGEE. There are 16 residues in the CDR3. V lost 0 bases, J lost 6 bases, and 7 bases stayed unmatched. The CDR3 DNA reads TGTGCCAGCAGCGTAGATCATGGGACTAGTCCCGGGGAGCTGTTTTTT. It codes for CASSVDHGTSPGELFF.

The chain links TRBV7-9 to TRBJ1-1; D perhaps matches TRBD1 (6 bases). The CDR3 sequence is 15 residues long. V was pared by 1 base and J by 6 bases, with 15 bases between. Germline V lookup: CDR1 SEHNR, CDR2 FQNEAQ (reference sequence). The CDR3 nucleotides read TGTGCCAGCAGCTTAGATGGAAGAGGGGGAGCTGAAGCTTTCTTT. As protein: CASSLDGRGGAEAFF.

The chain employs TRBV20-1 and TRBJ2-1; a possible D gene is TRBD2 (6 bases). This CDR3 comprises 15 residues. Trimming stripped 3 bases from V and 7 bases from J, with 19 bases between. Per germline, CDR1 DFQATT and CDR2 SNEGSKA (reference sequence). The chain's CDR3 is CSASVGASAGNEQFF. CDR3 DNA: TGCAGTGCTAGTGTCGGGGCTAGCGCTGGGAATGAGCAGTTCTTC.

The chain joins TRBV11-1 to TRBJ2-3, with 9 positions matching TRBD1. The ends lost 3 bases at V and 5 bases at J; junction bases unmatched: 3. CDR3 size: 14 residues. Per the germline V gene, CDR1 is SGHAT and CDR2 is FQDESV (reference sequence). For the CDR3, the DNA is TGTGCCAGCAGCTTCCAGGACAGGGGAGATACGCAGTATTTT. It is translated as CASSFQDRGDTQYF.

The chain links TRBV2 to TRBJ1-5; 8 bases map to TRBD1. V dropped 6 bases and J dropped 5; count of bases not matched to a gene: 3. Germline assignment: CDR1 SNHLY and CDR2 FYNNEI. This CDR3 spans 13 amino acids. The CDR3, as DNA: TGTGCCAGCAGGACAGGGGTGGATCAGCCCCAGCATTTT. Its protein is CASRTGVDQPQHF.

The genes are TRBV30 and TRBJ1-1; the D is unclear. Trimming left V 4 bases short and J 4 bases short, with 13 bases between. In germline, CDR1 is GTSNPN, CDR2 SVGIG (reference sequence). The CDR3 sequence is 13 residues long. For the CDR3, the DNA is TGTGCCTGGACCTCCGGGATGAGCACTGAAGCTTTCTTT. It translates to CAWTSGMSTEAFF.